The T cell receptor (beta chain) described here comes from a study of CD4 T cell repertoires in COVID-19. Points from the study as a whole: Between about 6 and 28% of SARS-CoV-2 clonotypes also appeared in SARS-CoV and/or HKU1 spike cultures.

No culture step preceded sequencing of the ex vivo isolated memory T cells. In the case of this clone: Its target is unknown.

The repertoire was sequenced with immunoSEQ multiplex PCR; TCRdb's copy has only in-frame clones and lacks some. The table records about 75,000 clones, about four fifths of them present only once. The germline V gene encodes CDR1 SNHLY and CDR2 FYNNEI. The CDR3 has 13 amino acids. J was trimmed by 2 bases and V by 8 bases; bases with no gene match: 3. Sequencing was performed on CD4+ T cells from peripheral blood, taken after recovery from COVID-19. The receptor was derived from a human donor who had COVID-19. The chain uses TRBV2 and TRBJ2-5, with TRBD1 matching 9 bases. The CDR3 sequence: CASETGGQETQYF. CDR3 sequence (DNA): TGTGCCAGCGAGACAGGGGGACAAGAGACCCAGTACTTC. Based on the CDR3 plus reference TRBV2 and TRBJ2-5, the full variable domain is EPEVTQTPSHQVTQMGQEVILRCVPISNHLYFYWYRQILGQKVEFLVSFYNNEISEKSEIFDDQFSVERPDGSNFTLKIRSTKLEDSAMYFCASETGGQETQYFGPGTRLLVL.